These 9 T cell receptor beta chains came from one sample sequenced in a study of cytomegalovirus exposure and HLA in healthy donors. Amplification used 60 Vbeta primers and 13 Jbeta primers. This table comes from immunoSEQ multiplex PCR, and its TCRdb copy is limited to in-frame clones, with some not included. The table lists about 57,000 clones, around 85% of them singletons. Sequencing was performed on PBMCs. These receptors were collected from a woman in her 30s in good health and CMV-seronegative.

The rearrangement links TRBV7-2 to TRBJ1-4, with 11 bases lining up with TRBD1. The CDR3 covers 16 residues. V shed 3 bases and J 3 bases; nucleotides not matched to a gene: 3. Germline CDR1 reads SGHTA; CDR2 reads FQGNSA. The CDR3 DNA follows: TGTGCCAGCAGCTTGGGACAGGGGGGAGCTAATGAAAAACTGTTTTTT. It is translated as CASSLGQGGANEKLFF.

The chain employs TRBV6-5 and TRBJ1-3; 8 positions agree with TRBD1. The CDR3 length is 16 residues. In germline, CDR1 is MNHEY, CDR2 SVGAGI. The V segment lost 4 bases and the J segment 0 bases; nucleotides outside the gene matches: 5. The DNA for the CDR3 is TGTGCCAGCAGTTCTTCAGGGGGCGACTCTGGAAACACCATATATTTT. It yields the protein CASSSSGGDSGNTIYF.

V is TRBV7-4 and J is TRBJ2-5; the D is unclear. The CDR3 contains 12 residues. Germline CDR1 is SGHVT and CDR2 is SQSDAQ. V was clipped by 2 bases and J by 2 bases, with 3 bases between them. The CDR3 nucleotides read TGTGCCAGCAGCTTACCACAAGAGACCCAGTACTTC. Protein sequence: CASSLPQETQYF.

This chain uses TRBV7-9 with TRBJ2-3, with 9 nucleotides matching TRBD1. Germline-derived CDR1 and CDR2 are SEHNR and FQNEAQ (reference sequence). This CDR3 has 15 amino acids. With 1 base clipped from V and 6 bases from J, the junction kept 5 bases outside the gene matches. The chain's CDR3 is CASSLGQGVGDTQYF. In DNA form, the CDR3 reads TGTGCCAGCAGCTTAGGACAGGGGGTTGGGGATACGCAGTATTTT.

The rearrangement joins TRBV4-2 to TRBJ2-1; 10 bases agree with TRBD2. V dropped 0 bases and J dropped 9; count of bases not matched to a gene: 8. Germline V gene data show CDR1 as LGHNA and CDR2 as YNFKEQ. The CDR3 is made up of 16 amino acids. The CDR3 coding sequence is TGTGCCAGCAGCCAAGACGCTAGCGGGGGTCGGGGTGAGCAGTTCTTC. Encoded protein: CASSQDASGGRGEQFF.

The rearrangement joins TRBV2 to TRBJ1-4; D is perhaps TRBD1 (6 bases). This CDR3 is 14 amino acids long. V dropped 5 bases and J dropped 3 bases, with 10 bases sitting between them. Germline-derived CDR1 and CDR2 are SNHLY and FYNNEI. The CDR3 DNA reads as TGTGCCAGCAGTCAGGGGATGGCTAATGAAAAACTGTTTTTT. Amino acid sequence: CASSQGMANEKLFF.

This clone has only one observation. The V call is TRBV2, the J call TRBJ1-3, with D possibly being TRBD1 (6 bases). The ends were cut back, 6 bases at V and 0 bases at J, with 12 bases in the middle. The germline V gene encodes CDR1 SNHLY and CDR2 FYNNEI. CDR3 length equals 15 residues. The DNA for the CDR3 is TGTGCCAGCAGAGGGAGGGGGAACTCTGGAAACACCATATATTTT. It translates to CASRGRGNSGNTIYF.

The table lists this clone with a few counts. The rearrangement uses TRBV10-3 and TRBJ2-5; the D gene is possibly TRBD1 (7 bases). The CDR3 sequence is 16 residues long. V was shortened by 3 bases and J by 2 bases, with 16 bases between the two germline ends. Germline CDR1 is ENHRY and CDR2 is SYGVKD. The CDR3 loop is CAISDVQGGRQETQYF. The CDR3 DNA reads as TGTGCCATCAGTGATGTCCAGGGGGGAAGACAAGAGACCCAGTACTTC.

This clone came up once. The CDR3 region is CASSFNRVQPQHF. In DNA, the CDR3 is TGTGCCAGCAGCTTTAACCGGGTCCAGCCCCAGCATTTT. The rearrangement uses TRBV5-6 and TRBJ1-5; D not resolved. Germline assignment: CDR1 SGHDT and CDR2 YYEEEE. CDR3 size: 13 residues. V was cut by 2 bases and J by 7 bases, with 10 bases left in between.